This TCR beta chain came from a study of control samples from healthy donors and cancer patients. This clone was picked up a small number of times. Clones were read by immunoSEQ multiplex PCR, and TCRdb kept only the in-frame ones, dropping some. Here the sample spans about 140,000 clones, under 95% being singletons. The CDR3 consists of 15 residues. With V trimmed by 6 bases and J by 1 base, 8 bases remained unmatched. Per the germline V gene, CDR1 is LGHDT and CDR2 is YNNKEL (reference sequence). V is TRBV3-1 (or the pseudogene TRBV3-2) and J is TRBJ2-5; 7 bases are a match to TRBD1. The sequencing input was blood. The sequence came from a man aged 18-30 years in good health. CDR3 residues: CASSPGTAFQETQYF. CDR3 DNA sequence: TGTGCCAGCAGTCCCGGGACAGCCTTCCAAGAGACCCAGTACTTC.